These 20 T cell receptor beta chains were sequenced from one sample in a study of metastatic and nonmetastatic thyroid tumors. TCRdb re-analyzed the PCR reads using MiXCR. The sample yields around 30,000 clones, 17% seen once. All patients were untreated before thyroid surgery. The source material was blood. The source of these receptors is a female donor with papillary thyroid cancer or a benign thyroid nodule (not recorded which). Some clones in this sample may be carry-over from other donors' samples.

This clone has at least ten counts. Relative to the germline gene, one junction end is altered; a read error may explain this. This rearrangement joins TRBV5-1 to TRBJ2-7, with D possibly TRBD1 on 6 matching bases. This CDR3 is 12 amino acids long. Germline V CDR1 and CDR2: SGHRS, YFSETQ. The CDR3 spells CASSQGSYERYF. DNA of the CDR3: TGCGCCAGCAGTCAGGGGTCCTACGAGCGGTACTTC.

This clone was observed many times. The chain joins TRBV6-1 to TRBJ2-5; TRBD2 is a possible D gene (7 bases). Germline V gene data show CDR1 as MNHNS and CDR2 as SASEGT. The CDR3 covers 14 residues. V lost 6 bases and J lost 4, with 15 bases in between. CDR3: CASSPWEGGETQYF. CDR3 DNA sequence: TGTGCCAGCAGCCCTTGGGAGGGGGGAGAGACCCAGTACTTC.

By frequency in the sample, this clone is medium-sized (0.01 to 0.1%). The chain couples TRBV27 to TRBJ2-7; D possibly corresponds to TRBD2 (6 bases). V was trimmed by 9 bases and J by 0 bases, leaving 15 bases between them. The CDR3 totals 14 residues. Germline V gene data show CDR1 as MNHEY and CDR2 as SMNVEV (reference sequence). The CDR3 here is CASTRDSNSYEQYF. The CDR3 DNA sequence: TGTGCCAGTACCCGGGACTCAAACTCCTACGAGCAGTACTTC.

This clone was seen ten or more times. This chain uses TRBV5-1 with TRBJ1-2; D not certain. Trimming left V 2 bases short and J 6 bases short, with 8 bases between. This CDR3 spans 12 amino acids. From germline, CDR1 is SGHRS and CDR2 YFSETQ. The CDR3 sequence: CASSFDRDGYTF. The CDR3 DNA is TGCGCCAGCAGCTTTGACCGGGATGGCTACACCTTC.

This clone has a handful of counts. The V gene is TRBV6-8, the J gene TRBJ1-5; no clear D. Germline CDR1 is MNHGY and CDR2 is SAAAGT. This CDR3 comprises 15 residues. Trimming took off 4 bases at V and 15 bases at J, with 25 bases between the two ends. CDR3 DNA: TGTGCCAGCAGTTTAAATCCGAGTAGCAATCAGACCCTGCATTTT. Translating it yields CASSLNPSSNQTLHF.

This chain joins TRBV6-1 and TRBJ2-7; maybe TRBD1 (6 bases). Germline V lookup: CDR1 MNHNS, CDR2 SASEGT. The V gene lost 5 bases and the J gene lost 4 bases, with 12 bases spanning the gap. The CDR3 has 13 amino acids. CDR3 DNA sequence: TGTGCCAGCAGTAAGACAGGTAGATACGAGCAGTACTTC. Translation gives CASSKTGRYEQYF.

As to this clone: Since the CDR3 does not end with the conserved phenylalanine or tryptophan, this likely comes from a read error. The chain links TRBV5-4 to TRBJ2-4; 10 nucleotides align to TRBD1. The J segment lost 0 bases and the V segment lost 4 bases, leaving 4 bases of the junction unmatched. Germline V gene sequence: CDR1 SGHNT, CDR2 YYREEE (reference sequence). The CDR3 covers 16 residues. The CDR3 nucleotides are TGTGCCAGCAGCACGGGACAGGGGATAGCCAAAAACATTCAGTACCTC. Translated, it gives CASSTGQGIAKNIQYL.

This clone was observed many times. The chain employs TRBV6-1 and TRBJ2-1; the match to TRBD2 covers 8 bases. V lost 5 bases to trimming and J lost 0 bases; unmatched junction nucleotides: 0. CDR1 and CDR2 (germline): MNHNS, SASEGT. This CDR3 comprises 14 residues. This chain's CDR3 is CASSSGSSYNEQFF. CDR3 in DNA: TGTGCCAGCAGTAGCGGGAGCTCCTACAATGAGCAGTTCTTC.

The CDR3 spells CASSTGVPGNTIYF. The CDR3 DNA sequence: TGTGCCAGCAGTACGGGGGTCCCTGGAAACACCATATATTTT. The genes are TRBV5-6 and TRBJ1-3; maybe TRBD1 (5 bases). V was cut by 5 bases and J by 2 bases, with 11 bases left in between. This CDR3 has 14 residues. Germline loops: CDR1 SGHDT, CDR2 YYEEEE. Variable domain in full (rest from reference TRBV5-6 and TRBJ1-3): DAGVTQSPTHLIKTRGQQVTLRCSPKSGHDTVSWYQQALGQGPQFIFQYYEEEERQRGNFPDRFSGHQFPNYSSELNVNALLLGDSALYLCASSTGVPGNTIYFGEGSWLTVV.

The table lists this clone with many counts. CDR3 sequence reads: CASSVGSATQGVTIYF. DNA of the CDR3: TGTGCCAGCAGCGTAGGTAGCGCAACCCAAGGAGTCACCATATATTTT. The chain is built from TRBV11-1 and TRBJ1-3; D is undetermined. V was clipped by 5 bases and J by 9 bases, with 23 bases between them. The length of the CDR3 is 16 residues. Germline V lookup: CDR1 SGHAT, CDR2 FQDESV (reference sequence).

This clone was detected many times. CDR3 in DNA: TGCGCCAGCAGCTTGGCTCCGGGGGCAGACTCCTACGAGCAGTACTTC. This gives the protein CASSLAPGADSYEQYF. The rearrangement joins TRBV5-1 to TRBJ2-7, with D possibly called TRBD1 or TRBD2 (6 bases each). This CDR3 contains 16 residues. Germline V lookup: CDR1 SGHRS, CDR2 YFSETQ. V shed 0 bases and J shed 0 bases, with 13 bases lying between them.

Many counts were recorded for this clone. The chain recombines TRBV30 with TRBJ1-2, with no clear D. This CDR3 spans 14 amino acids. V gave up 4 bases and J gave up 8 bases, with 20 bases separating them. CDR1 GTSNPN and CDR2 SVGIG come from the germline V gene (reference sequence). The CDR3 region is CAWINPQTTRGYTF. The CDR3 DNA reads TGTGCCTGGATTAATCCCCAAACGACGAGGGGCTACACCTTC.

This clone was counted at least ten times. In nucleotides, the CDR3 is TGTGCCAGCAGGGACACGGGGGTGGACAATGAGCAGTTCTTC. Amino acids: CASRDTGVDNEQFF. The chain carries TRBV6-1 and TRBJ2-1; maybe TRBD2 (6 bases). The V gene's germline CDR1 is MNHNS and CDR2 SASEGT. V lost 6 bases and J 5 bases, leaving 14 bases between the germline ends. The length of the CDR3 is 14 residues.

Relative to its sample, this clone is medium-sized. The V call is TRBV6-6, the J call TRBJ1-6; unclear D gene. The germline CDR1 and CDR2 sequences are MNHNY and SVGAGI (reference sequence). The CDR3 totals 14 residues. The V end lost 2 bases, the J end lost 8 bases, and 10 bases lay between the germline ends. CDR3 nucleotides: TGTGCCAGCAGTTACGAGTGGCGAGATTCACCCCTCCACTTT. This codes for CASSYEWRDSPLHF.

This clone was recorded many times. This chain uses TRBV2 with TRBJ1-2; D might be TRBD1 (5 bases). Trimming left V 2 bases short and J 4 bases short, with 14 bases between. CDR3 size: 15 residues. CDR1 is SNHLY and CDR2 is FYNNEI in the germline V gene. The DNA of the CDR3 is TGTGCCAGCAGTGAAAGGGCCGCAGGGACCTATGGCTACACCTTC. Translation gives CASSERAAGTYGYTF.

This clone was detected many times. The chain recombines TRBV19 with TRBJ2-7; D gene uncertain. CDR3 length equals 16 residues. V dropped 5 bases and J dropped 0 bases, with 17 bases sitting between them. Germline values: CDR1 LNHDA, CDR2 SQIVND (reference sequence). The DNA for the CDR3 is TGTGCCAGTAGTGAGAGACACTCCTCTAGCTCCTACGAGCAGTACTTC. This codes for CASSERHSSSSYEQYF. The full variable domain, with the rest looked up from reference TRBV19 and TRBJ2-7, is DGGITQSPKYLFRKEGQNVTLSCEQNLNHDAMYWYRQDPGQGLRLIYYSQIVNDFQKGDIAEGYSVSREKKESFPLTVTSAQKNPTAFYLCASSERHSSSSYEQYFGPGTRLTVT.

The V call is TRBV2, the J call TRBJ2-7, with 10 positions matching TRBD2. Germline V gene lookup returns CDR1 SNHLY and CDR2 FYNNEI. The CDR3 length is 14 residues. Trimming removed 10 bases from V and 5 bases from J; junction bases left unmatched: 11. CDR3 in DNA: TGTGCCATATCCCGCCCTAGCGGGAGTAACGAGCAGTACTTC. Amino acid sequence: CAISRPSGSNEQYF. The full variable domain, in which reference TRBV2 and TRBJ2-7 provide the parts outside the CDR3, is EPEVTQTPSHQVTQMGQEVILRCVPISNHLYFYWYRQILGQKVEFLVSFYNNEISEKSEIFDDQFSVERPDGSNFTLKIRSTKLEDSAMYFCAISRPSGSNEQYFGPGTRLTVT.

This clone was seen only a few times. A read error may explain this, as a much larger clone is one base away. The rearrangement joins TRBV5-1 to TRBJ2-4, with D unresolved. CDR1 is SGHRS and CDR2 is YFSETQ in the germline V gene. The CDR3 contains 14 residues. The DNA of the CDR3 is TGCGCCAGCAGCTTACAAGGAGCCAAAAACATTAAGTACTTC. Translation gives CASSLQGAKNIKYF.

The table lists this clone with a few counts. The chain links TRBV2 to TRBJ2-7; D is perhaps TRBD1 (5 bases). V lost 8 bases, J lost 3 bases, and 14 bases lay in between. The germline V gene encodes CDR1 SNHLY and CDR2 FYNNEI. The CDR3 runs to 13 residues. The CDR3 loop reads CASAATVYYEQYF. In DNA form, the CDR3 reads TGTGCCAGCGCGGCGACAGTCTACTACGAGCAGTACTTC.

This clone was counted once. An end of the junction does not agree with germline; a read error may underlie this. This chain links TRBV4-2 with TRBJ1-3, with 7 bases that match TRBD1. CDR3 length: 13 amino acids. Germline lookup yields CDR1 LGHNA and CDR2 YNFKEQ. CDR3 sequence (DNA): TGTGCCAGTAGCCCACACAGGGGAAACACCATGTATTTT. This codes for CASSPHRGNTMYF.